The sequence of this T cell receptor (beta chain) was determined in a study of response to subunit inactivated influenza vaccine. Study-wide results and caveats: Authors suggested few new T cells are recruited by each seasonal influenza vaccination.

TCRdb passed the RT-PCR reads through MiXCR, listing each CDR3 protein once. In the table there are around 750,000 distinct CDR3 sequences, around 20% of which are singletons. The CDR3 contains 16 residues. Germline lookup yields CDR1 SGHTA and CDR2 FQGNSA. Trimming stripped 2 bases from V and 6 bases from J, with 14 bases between. Details on this clonotype: Its antigen is undetermined.

The material sequenced was PBMCs from blood, taken 4 to 6 days after vaccination. The origin of this receptor is a man aged 45-65 years who received an inactivated influenza vaccine. The chain has TRBV7-2 and TRBJ1-6; D not certain. The CDR3 DNA follows: TGTGCCAGCAGCTTACTGTGGCAAGATATTAATTCACCCCTCCACTTT. Its protein product is CASSLLWQDINSPLHF.